Presented here are 3 T cell receptor beta chains from one specimen sequenced in a study of cytomegalovirus exposure and HLA in healthy donors. A multiplex PCR was run with 60 Vbeta primers and 13 Jbeta primers. Produced via immunoSEQ multiplex PCR; TCRdb's table is partial and in-frame only. The table includes around 150,000 clones, around 80% detected once. Input material: PBMCs. Receptors were obtained from a male donor in good health and CMV-seronegative.

J is TRBJ1-6 and V is TRBV20-1; no firm D call. This CDR3 has 11 residues. Germline V gene data show CDR1 as DFQATT and CDR2 as SNEGSKA (reference sequence). Deletions cut 2 bases from V and 13 bases from J, with 9 bases between. As DNA, the CDR3 is TGCAGTGCTAGATTAGGGAGTCCCCTCCACTTT. Residues: CSARLGSPLHF.

This chain links TRBV5-1 with TRBJ1-5; 8 bases align to TRBD1. Losses at the gene ends were 3 bases for V and 7 bases for J; bases not matched to a gene: 6. This CDR3 comprises 14 residues. The V gene's germline CDR1 is SGHRS and CDR2 YFSETQ. The DNA of the CDR3 is TGCGCCAGCAGCTATGGACAGGGTGAACAGCCCCAGCATTTT. Its translation is CASSYGQGEQPQHF.

This chain links TRBV21-1 with TRBJ2-7; TRBD1 reflects the table's D call only, with no check against the DNA. TRBV21-1 is given as a pseudogene. CDR3 length: 19 residues. The CDR3 nucleotides read TGTGCCAGCAGCAAAGATGAATGGACAGACCCGTTAGCTTCCTACGAGCAGTACTTC. Its protein is CASSKDEWTDPLASYEQYF.